A single sample is the source of the 14 T cell receptor beta chains below, sequenced in a study of cytomegalovirus exposure and HLA in healthy donors. The PCR contained 60 Vbeta and 13 Jbeta primers. The data were produced by immunoSEQ multiplex PCR, yet TCRdb's version contains in-frame clones alone and is incomplete. The sample shows about 150,000 clones, approximately 84% of them seen only once. Specimen: PBMCs. The receptors stem from a young woman in good health and CMV-seronegative.

The chain joins TRBV5-1 to TRBJ1-4; D is undetermined. Trimming stripped 5 bases from V and 0 bases from J, with 11 bases between. CDR1 is SGHRS and CDR2 is YFSETQ in the germline V gene. The CDR3 contains 15 residues. The CDR3 DNA reads TGCGCCAGCAGGCGAGGGTCCGCAACTAATGAAAAACTGTTTTTT. Translated: CASRRGSATNEKLFF.

V and J are TRBV5-1 and TRBJ1-2; D gene unclear. CDR3 size: 13 residues. V shed 4 bases and J shed 9 bases, with 16 bases lying between them. Germline V gene sequence: CDR1 SGHRS, CDR2 YFSETQ. In DNA form, the CDR3 reads TGCGCCAGCAGCCCCGGGATACCCTCTCGCTACACCTTC. It specifies CASSPGIPSRYTF.

The chain is built from TRBV27 and TRBJ2-7; TRBD2 agrees at 9 bases. The CDR3 sequence is 16 residues long. Germline CDR1 MNHEY, CDR2 SMNVEV (reference sequence). With 6 bases clipped from V and 0 bases from J, the junction kept 9 bases outside the gene matches. The CDR3 coding sequence is TGTGCCAGCAGCCAAAGACTAGCGGCCCTCTCCTACGAGCAGTACTTC. Amino acids: CASSQRLAALSYEQYF.

This chain links TRBV5-1 with TRBJ2-5; 9 nucleotides align to TRBD2. The CDR3 spans 16 residues. Germline V gene data show CDR1 as SGHRS and CDR2 as YFSETQ. The V and J ends lost 0 bases and 1 base, in that order; junction bases with no gene match: 4. In nucleotides, the CDR3 is TGCGCCAGCAGCTTGGGCGCGGGGGGGACCCAAGAGACCCAGTACTTC. Translated: CASSLGAGGTQETQYF.

This clone is a singleton in its sample. The chain links TRBV5-1 to TRBJ2-3, with D maybe TRBD2 (5 bases). The germline V gene has CDR1 SGHRS and CDR2 YFSETQ. The CDR3 covers 16 residues. Deletions cut 4 bases from V and 1 base from J, with 16 bases between. The CDR3 bases are TGCGCCAGCAGCCCAGCCGGGAACCCCGGCACAGATACGCAGTATTTT. Translated, it gives CASSPAGNPGTDTQYF.

The chain couples TRBV27 to TRBJ2-1, with TRBD2 matching 13 bases. From germline, CDR1 is MNHEY and CDR2 SMNVEV (reference sequence). The CDR3 spans 19 residues. Trimming cost V 5 bases and J 5 bases; bases outside gene matches: 15. The CDR3 coding sequence is TGTGCCAGCAGTCCCCCTCCCGGACTAGCGGGAGTCAAAGACAATGAGCAGTTCTTC. Encoded protein: CASSPPPGLAGVKDNEQFF.

CDR3 in amino acids: CASSFQGNTGELFF. Written as DNA, the CDR3 is TGCGCCAGCAGCTTCCAGGGCAACACCGGGGAGCTGTTTTTT. The chain employs TRBV5-1 and TRBJ2-2; possibly TRBD1 for D (5 bases). Trimming took 2 bases from V and 2 from J, leaving 7 bases between them. Germline V gene sequence: CDR1 SGHRS, CDR2 YFSETQ. The CDR3 spans 14 residues.

This clone was seen more than once but under ten times. The V gene is TRBV7-8, the J gene TRBJ2-3; D unresolved. The CDR3 length is 13 residues. Germline values: CDR1 SGHVS, CDR2 FQNEAQ. The V and J ends lost 5 bases and 1 base respectively, with 7 bases between them. The CDR3 DNA sequence: TGTGCCAGCAGCCCCCAGGGCACAGATACGCAGTATTTT. Its translation: CASSPQGTDTQYF.

J is TRBJ2-7 and V is TRBV27; TRBD2 aligns across 11 bases. This CDR3 spans 17 amino acids. Trimming at V came to 0 bases and at J to 3 bases, leaving 7 bases not matched to a gene. Germline V CDR1 and CDR2: MNHEY, SMNVEV (reference sequence). This CDR3 is CASSLSVAGGIGYEQYF. CDR3 sequence (DNA): TGTGCCAGCAGTTTATCGGTAGCGGGAGGGATCGGCTACGAGCAGTACTTC.

This chain connects TRBV5-6 to TRBJ1-4, with a weak D call TRBD1 (6 bases). The CDR3 has 17 amino acids. CDR1 and CDR2 (germline): SGHDT, YYEEEE. V gave up 3 bases and J gave up 2 bases, with 17 bases separating them. CDR3 coding DNA: TGTGCCAGCAGCTGGGGGCCGCAGAGGACGACTAATGAAAAACTGTTTTTT. This gives the protein CASSWGPQRTTNEKLFF.

This chain links TRBV11-3 with TRBJ1-1; TRBD1 matches 7 bases. With V trimmed by 5 bases and J by 3 bases, 6 bases remained unmatched. The CDR3 has 14 amino acids. CDR1 and CDR2 (germline): SGHNT, YENEEA. DNA of the CDR3: TGTGCCAGCAGCCCAGGGACAGAGGACACTGAAGCTTTCTTT. Amino acid sequence: CASSPGTEDTEAFF.

The chain combines TRBV2 with TRBJ1-2; perhaps TRBD1 as D (5 bases). Germline CDR1 and CDR2: SNHLY and FYNNEI. V lost 5 bases and J 0 bases, leaving 10 bases between the germline ends. The CDR3 runs to 14 residues. The CDR3 DNA follows: TGTGCCAGCAGTCCAGGGATTTCTAACTATGGCTACACCTTC. It specifies CASSPGISNYGYTF.

The rearrangement joins TRBV7-9 to TRBJ2-1; 8 bases are shared with TRBD2. Trimming took 1 base from V and 6 from J; bases not matched to a gene: 5. CDR3 length equals 15 residues. Germline V gene sequence: CDR1 SEHNR, CDR2 FQNEAQ (reference sequence). The CDR3 spells CASSLDGRVFNEQFF. The CDR3 coding sequence is TGTGCCAGCAGCTTAGACGGGAGGGTGTTCAATGAGCAGTTCTTC.

V usage is TRBV15 and J usage is TRBJ2-3; D is perhaps TRBD2 (6 bases). This CDR3 contains 16 residues. Trimming shortened V by 3 bases and J by 0 bases, and 13 bases separated the two germline ends. The germline CDR1 and CDR2 sequences are LNHNV and YYDKDF (reference sequence). CDR3 amino acids: CATSRRDSISTDTQYF. CDR3 bases: TGTGCCACCAGCAGGAGGGACTCCATTAGCACAGATACGCAGTATTTT. The variable domain in full, with the rest retrieved from reference TRBV15 and TRBJ2-3, is DAMVIQNPRYQVTQFGKPVTLSCSQTLNHNVMYWYQQKSSQAPKLLFHYYDKDFNNEADTPDNFQSRRPNTSFCFLDIRSPGLGDTAMYLCATSRRDSISTDTQYFGPGTRLTVL.